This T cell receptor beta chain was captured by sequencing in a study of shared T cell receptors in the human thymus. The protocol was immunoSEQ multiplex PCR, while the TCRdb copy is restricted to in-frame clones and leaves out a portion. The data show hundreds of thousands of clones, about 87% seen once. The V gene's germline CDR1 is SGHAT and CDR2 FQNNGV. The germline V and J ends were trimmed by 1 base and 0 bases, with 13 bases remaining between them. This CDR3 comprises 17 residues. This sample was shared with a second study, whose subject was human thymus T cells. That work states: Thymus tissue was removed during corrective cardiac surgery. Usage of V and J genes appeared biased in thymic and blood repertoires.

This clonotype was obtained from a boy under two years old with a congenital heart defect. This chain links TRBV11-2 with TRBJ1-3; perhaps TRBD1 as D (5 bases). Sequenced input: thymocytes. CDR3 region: CASSLAGTPSSGNTIYF. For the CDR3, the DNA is TGTGCCAGCAGCTTAGCTGGGACTCCGAGCTCTGGAAACACCATATATTTT.